What follows describes a single TCR beta chain. The antigen is unknown. This entry belongs to a study of blood T cells in healthy people across ages. A second PCR, run for about 6 to 11 cycles, used a sample-barcoded 5' primer plus a J-beta primer mix. Each cDNA was tagged by a template-switch adaptor containing 12 random nucleotides. MiXCR, applied by TCRdb to the 5' RACE reads, yields one record per CDR3 protein. The sample records some 1.6 million distinct CDR3 sequences, 34% being singletons. This CDR3 has 17 residues. Germline-derived CDR1 and CDR2 are MGHRA and YSYEKL. V shed 1 base and J shed 8 bases, with 20 bases lying between them. Study-wide results and limits: A roughly linear fall in TCR beta diversity per million T cells was seen with increasing age. Higher diversity, along with more naive CD4+ cells, distinguished long-lived donors from aged donors.

The sample consisted of blood. The clonotype comes from a woman aged 30 to 39 in good health. The V gene is TRBV4-1, the J gene TRBJ1-4; D is uncertain. CDR3 nucleotide sequence: TGCGCCAGCAGCCAAGTGTCCGTCTTAATGGGGAGAGAAAAACTGTTTTTT. Translation gives CASSQVSVLMGREKLFF.